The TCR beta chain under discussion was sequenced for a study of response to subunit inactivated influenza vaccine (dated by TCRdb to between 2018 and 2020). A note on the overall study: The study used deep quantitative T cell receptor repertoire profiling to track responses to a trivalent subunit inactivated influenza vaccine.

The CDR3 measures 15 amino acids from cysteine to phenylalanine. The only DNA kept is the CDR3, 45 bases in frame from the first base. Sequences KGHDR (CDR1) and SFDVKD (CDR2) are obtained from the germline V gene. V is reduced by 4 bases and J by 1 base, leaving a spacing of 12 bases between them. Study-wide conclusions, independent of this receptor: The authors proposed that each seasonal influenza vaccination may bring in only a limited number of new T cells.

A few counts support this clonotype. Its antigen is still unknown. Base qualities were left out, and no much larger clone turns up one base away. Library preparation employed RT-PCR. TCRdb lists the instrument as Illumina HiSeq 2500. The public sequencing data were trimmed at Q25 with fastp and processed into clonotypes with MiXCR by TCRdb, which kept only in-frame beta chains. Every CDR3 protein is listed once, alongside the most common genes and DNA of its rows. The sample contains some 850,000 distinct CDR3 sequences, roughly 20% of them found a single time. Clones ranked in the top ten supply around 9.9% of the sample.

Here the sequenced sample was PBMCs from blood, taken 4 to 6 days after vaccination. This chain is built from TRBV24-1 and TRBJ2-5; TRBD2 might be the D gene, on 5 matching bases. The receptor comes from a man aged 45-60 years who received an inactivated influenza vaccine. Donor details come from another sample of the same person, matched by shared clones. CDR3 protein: CATSDHGLSQETQYF. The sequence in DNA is TGTGCCACCAGTGACCACGGACTGAGCCAAGAGACCCAGTACTTC.